The 13 T cell receptor beta chains reported below all come from one sample, sequenced in a study of CXCR3-negative and CXCR3-positive naive CD8 T cells. The TRB libraries of cDNA were built by UMI-labeled 5' RACE. TCRdb re-called the 5' RACE reads; one entry per CDR3 protein, DNA not given. The listing records roughly 50,000 distinct CDR3 sequences. Sequencing was performed on memory CD8+ T cells from blood. These receptors were taken from a human donor in good health. Some clones in this sample may be carry-over from other donors' samples.

The chain joins TRBV20-1 to TRBJ2-2. The CDR3 is 16 residues long. From germline, CDR1 is DFQATT and CDR2 SNEGSKA (reference sequence). CDR3 sequence reads: CSARGGGEANTGELFF.

CDR3 sequence reads: CSVEVGGWETQYF. This chain uses TRBV29-1 with TRBJ2-5; without DNA, the TCRdb call of TRBD1 cannot be checked. CDR1 SQVTM and CDR2 ANQGSEA come from the germline V gene. CDR3 size: 13 residues.

V gene TRBV7-2 combines with J gene TRBJ1-2. The CDR3 loop spans 14 amino acids. Germline values: CDR1 SGHTA, CDR2 FQGNSA. This chain's CDR3 is CASSLEPLDYGYTF.

The chain has TRBV6-2 or TRBV6-3 and TRBJ1-1; TCRdb indicates TRBD1, and absent DNA this call remains unverified. Germline CDR1 reads MNHEY; CDR2 reads SVGEGT. This CDR3 has 15 residues. CDR3: CASSGRSTGLAEAFF.

The chain employs TRBV7-9 and TRBJ2-1; lacking DNA, the TRBD2 call made by TCRdb goes unchecked. Per germline, CDR1 SEHNR and CDR2 FQNEAQ (reference sequence). The length of the CDR3 is 19 residues. CDR3 residues: CAIHPLGTSGSTGYNEQFF.

This chain connects TRBV28 to TRBJ2-7; TCRdb reports TRBD1, a call that lacks DNA to check it against. The CDR3 has 15 amino acids. CDR1 and CDR2 from the germline V gene are MDHEN and SYDVKM. This chain's CDR3 is CASSLPVRTGDEQYF.

The chain is built from TRBV29-1 and TRBJ2-5; checking the TCRdb D call of TRBD1 is not possible without DNA. Per the germline V gene, CDR1 is SQVTM and CDR2 is ANQGSEA. The length of the CDR3 is 17 residues. The CDR3 reads CSSGGLRDRGVLETQYF. The full variable domain, rest sourced from reference TRBV29-1 and TRBJ2-5, is SAVISQKPSRDICQRGTSLTIQCQVDSQVTMMFWYRQQPGQSLTLIATANQGSEATYESGFVIDKFPISRPNLTFSTLTVSNMSPEDSSIYLCSSGGLRDRGVLETQYFGPGTRLLVL.

V is TRBV29-1 and J is TRBJ2-3; TCRdb's D call of TRBD1 is untestable without DNA. This CDR3 spans 15 amino acids. CDR1 is SQVTM, CDR2 ANQGSEA, per germline. This chain's CDR3 is CSVALRGDDTDTQYF.

V usage is TRBV5-5 and J usage is TRBJ2-7. The CDR3 consists of 16 residues. Per the germline V gene, CDR1 is SGHKS and CDR2 is YYEKEE (reference sequence). The CDR3 region is CASSWGVGGNTYEQYF.

The V gene is TRBV11-2, the J gene TRBJ1-5; TCRdb proposes TRBD1, but this gene call is untestable without DNA. In germline, CDR1 is SGHAT, CDR2 FQNNGV. The CDR3 is 13 residues long. CDR3 loop: CASSFLVRGPQHF.

The V call is TRBV28, the J call TRBJ2-5; checking the TCRdb D call of TRBD1 is not possible without DNA. The CDR3 runs 14 residues. CDR1 is MDHEN and CDR2 is SYDVKM in the germline V gene. The CDR3 region is CASGDRGPQETQYF.

V gene TRBV12-3 or TRBV12-4 combines with J gene TRBJ2-5; the TCRdb D gene call, TRBD1, has no DNA to confirm it. This CDR3 is built from 14 residues. The CDR3 loop is CASTPEEYQETQYF.

The V gene is TRBV29-1, the J gene TRBJ2-7. CDR1 and CDR2 (germline): SQVTM, ANQGSEA. The length of the CDR3 is 13 residues. The CDR3 loop is CSVVTIPGYEQYF.